Shown below are 24 T cell receptor beta chains from a single sample sequenced in a study of metastatic and nonmetastatic thyroid tumors. Nobody among the patients had been given any treatment before thyroid surgery. TCRdb reprocessed the PCR reads via MiXCR. The table shows about 32,000 clones, with around 20% occurring only once. The sequenced sample consisted of blood. The source is a female donor with papillary thyroid cancer or a benign thyroid nodule (not recorded which). Some clones in this sample may be carry-over from other donors' samples.

This clone was seen more than once but under ten times. The chain carries TRBV12-3 or TRBV12-4 and TRBJ2-1; a possible D gene is TRBD2 (5 bases). The CDR3 contains 13 residues. V shed 3 bases and J shed 4 bases, with 7 bases lying between them. The CDR3 nucleotides are TGTGCCAGCAGTTTTGGAGGATACAATGAGCAGTTCTTC. Residues: CASSFGGYNEQFF.

In this sample, this clone is medium-sized. The J gene is TRBJ2-1, the V gene TRBV11-3; TRBD2 agrees at 7 bases. Losses at the gene ends were 4 bases for V and 4 bases for J; bases not matched to a gene: 7. Germline assignment: CDR1 SGHNT and CDR2 YENEEA. The CDR3 has 15 residues. CDR3 region: CASSSGRHQYNEQFF. The CDR3 DNA sequence: TGTGCCAGCAGCTCCGGGAGGCACCAATACAATGAGCAGTTCTTC.

The chain carries TRBV12-3 or TRBV12-4 and TRBJ2-7; 8 positions agree with TRBD1. The CDR3 length is 13 residues. Losses at the gene ends were 4 bases for V and 7 bases for J; bases not matched to a gene: 6. CDR3 sequence reads: CASSSGQGSEQYF. The CDR3 coding sequence is TGTGCCAGCAGTTCCGGACAGGGTTCAGAGCAGTACTTC.

This clone appeared many times. The gene calls are TRBV30 and TRBJ1-2, with no clear D. The CDR3 runs to 8 residues. Per the germline V gene, CDR1 is GTSNPN and CDR2 is SVGIG (reference sequence). CDR3 nucleotide sequence: TGTGCTATGGGAGGCTACACCTTC. Protein sequence: CAMGGYTF.

This clone was seen repeatedly, ten times or more. The chain carries TRBV7-9 and TRBJ2-3, with unresolved D. The CDR3 runs to 14 residues. Per germline, CDR1 SEHNR and CDR2 FQNEAQ (reference sequence). V was clipped by 2 bases and J by 2 bases, with 8 bases between them. CDR3 in amino acids: CASSLITATDTQYF. In DNA form, the CDR3 reads TGTGCCAGCAGCTTAATTACAGCCACAGATACGCAGTATTTT.

This clone was found many times. The chain carries TRBV10-2 and TRBJ1-5; D unresolved. Per the germline V gene, CDR1 is WSHSY and CDR2 is SAAADI. This CDR3 comprises 13 residues. V gave up 6 bases and J gave up 5 bases, with 11 bases separating them. CDR3 sequence (DNA): TGCGCCAGCAGGGCCGGAACGGATCAGCCCCAGCATTTT. This gives the protein CASRAGTDQPQHF.

In this sample, this clone turned up many times. The chain combines TRBV30 with TRBJ2-1; either TRBD1 or TRBD2 may supply D (5 bases each). This CDR3 comprises 15 residues. Trimming shortened V by 2 bases and J by 6 bases, and 17 bases separated the two germline ends. Germline loops: CDR1 GTSNPN, CDR2 SVGIG (reference sequence). CDR3 DNA sequence: TGTGCCTGGAGTAGACAGTTACCAGCGGTCAATGAGCAGTTCTTC. Translation gives CAWSRQLPAVNEQFF.

The chain employs TRBV5-1 and TRBJ2-7; 13 bases are a match to TRBD2. Germline CDR1 SGHRS, CDR2 YFSETQ. The CDR3 is 15 residues long. V trimming: 4 bases; J trimming: 5 bases; junction bases outside the gene matches: 6. The CDR3 spells CASSLIGLAGDEQYF. The CDR3 DNA follows: TGCGCCAGCAGCCTGATCGGACTAGCGGGAGACGAGCAGTACTTC. The variable domain in full, completed from reference TRBV5-1 and TRBJ2-7, reads KAGVTQTPRYLIKTRGQQVTLSCSPISGHRSVSWYQQTPGQGLQFLFEYFSETQRNKGNFPGRFSGRQFSNSRSEMNVSTLELGDSALYLCASSLIGLAGDEQYFGPGTRLTVT.

This clone came up many times. The chain recombines TRBV10-1 with TRBJ2-7; no firm D call. The CDR3 length is 14 residues. V was cut by 3 bases and J by 3 bases, with 12 bases left in between. CDR1 WNHNN and CDR2 SYGVQD come from the germline V gene (reference sequence). The CDR3 DNA follows: TGCGCCAGCAGTGAATCAGGAGAACTCTACGAGCAGTACTTC. It encodes CASSESGELYEQYF.

This chain joins TRBV6-1 and TRBJ1-2; 8 bases fit TRBD1. CDR3 length equals 14 residues. V dropped 3 bases and J dropped 6; count of bases not matched to a gene: 6. Looked up from germline, CDR1 is MNHNS and CDR2 is SASEGT. CDR3: CASSELRGLDGYTF. As DNA, the CDR3 is TGTGCCAGCAGTGAGCTCAGGGGGCTGGATGGCTACACCTTC.

This sequence joins TRBV6-2 or TRBV6-3 and TRBJ2-1, with a weak D call TRBD2 (5 bases). V lost 2 bases and J lost 7, with 15 bases in between. The CDR3 runs to 15 residues. Germline CDR1 reads MNHEY; CDR2 reads SVGEGT. The CDR3, as DNA: TGTGCCAGCAGTTACAGCTGGGGAGCGAATAATGAGCAGTTCTTC. It codes for CASSYSWGANNEQFF.

This clone was counted ten times or more. V usage is TRBV19 and J usage is TRBJ2-1; tentative D call: TRBD2 (6 bases). CDR3 length: 14 amino acids. The V end lost 5 bases, the J end lost 7 bases, and 15 bases lay between the germline ends. Looked up from germline, CDR1 is LNHDA and CDR2 is SQIVND (reference sequence). Here the CDR3 DNA reads TGTGCCAGTAGTGTTAGCGGAACAGCGAATGAGCAGTTCTTC. As protein: CASSVSGTANEQFF. The full variable domain, completed using reference TRBV19 and TRBJ2-1, is DGGITQSPKYLFRKEGQNVTLSCEQNLNHDAMYWYRQDPGQGLRLIYYSQIVNDFQKGDIAEGYSVSREKKESFPLTVTSAQKNPTAFYLCASSVSGTANEQFFGPGTRLTVL.

By sample share, this clone is medium-sized. The chain uses TRBV12-3 or TRBV12-4 and TRBJ1-1; the D gene is possibly TRBD1 (5 bases). V lost 3 bases and J lost 1, with 9 bases in between. The CDR3 covers 14 residues. DNA for the CDR3: TGTGCCAGCAGTTTCACCGGGACGAACACTGAAGCTTTCTTT. Translated, it gives CASSFTGTNTEAFF.

Ten or more counts support this clone. J is TRBJ1-1 and V is TRBV20-1, with 8 bases aligning to TRBD1. CDR3 length equals 14 residues. CDR1 is DFQATT and CDR2 is SNEGSKA in the germline V gene (reference sequence). V shed 2 bases and J 1 base; nucleotides not matched to a gene: 3. CDR3 amino acids: CSARYQGANTEAFF. The CDR3 DNA is TGCAGTGCTAGATACCAGGGGGCGAACACTGAAGCTTTCTTT.

The sample holds a few counts of this clone. The rearrangement joins TRBV27 to TRBJ2-7; 9 bases map to TRBD1. CDR1 and CDR2 (germline): MNHEY, SMNVEV (reference sequence). CDR3 length: 15 residues. The V segment lost 5 bases and the J segment 1 base; nucleotides outside the gene matches: 6. For the CDR3, the DNA is TGTGCCAGCAGTACCCCCGGGACAGGGTCCTACGAGCAGTACTTC. This translates into CASSTPGTGSYEQYF.

The J gene is TRBJ2-1, the V gene TRBV4-2, with D unresolved. Per the germline V gene, CDR1 is LGHNA and CDR2 is YNFKEQ. This CDR3 contains 11 residues. Trimming took off 0 bases at V and 8 bases at J, with 2 bases between the two ends. The CDR3 protein is CASSQEHEQFF. The DNA of the CDR3 is TGTGCCAGCAGCCAAGAGCATGAGCAGTTCTTC.

The chain employs TRBV15 and TRBJ1-2, with TRBD1 as a possible D gene (6 bases). The CDR3 sequence is 15 residues long. Germline-derived CDR1 and CDR2 are LNHNV and YYDKDF (reference sequence). The V end lost 0 bases, the J end lost 4 bases, and 12 bases lay between the germline ends. CDR3 region: CATSRDDRRSYGYTF. For the CDR3, the DNA is TGTGCCACCAGCAGAGATGACAGGCGCTCCTATGGCTACACCTTC.

The table lists this clone with a few counts. The J gene is TRBJ2-7, the V gene TRBV27; D is ambiguous. Germline assignment: CDR1 MNHEY and CDR2 SMNVEV (reference sequence). V gave up 5 bases and J gave up 2 bases, with 16 bases separating them. The CDR3 runs to 15 residues. CDR3 amino acids: CASSKPGLSTYEQYF. CDR3 bases: TGTGCCAGCAGTAAACCGGGCCTTAGTACCTACGAGCAGTACTTC.

This clone was counted many times. The V call is TRBV6-5, the J call TRBJ2-7; TRBD1 agrees at 12 bases. With V trimmed by 9 bases and J by 2 bases, 11 bases remained unmatched. Looked up from germline, CDR1 is MNHEY and CDR2 is SVGAGI. The CDR3 runs 16 residues. CDR3 nucleotides: TGTGCCAGTACAGCGGGACAGGGGGCTACCCCCTACGAGCAGTACTTC. Its translation: CASTAGQGATPYEQYF.

The sample holds many counts of this clone. The chain carries TRBV6-1 and TRBJ1-1; the D gene is possibly TRBD1 (6 bases). CDR3 length equals 13 residues. V gave up 6 bases and J gave up 9 bases, with 17 bases separating them. Germline V gives CDR1 MNHNS, CDR2 SASEGT. The CDR3 spells CASSQSEGVQAFF. DNA for the CDR3: TGTGCCAGCAGCCAATCTGAGGGGGTTCAAGCTTTCTTT.

The gene calls are TRBV20-1 and TRBJ1-6; 7 positions match TRBD1. The germline V gene encodes CDR1 DFQATT and CDR2 SNEGSKA (reference sequence). Trimming at V came to 5 bases and at J to 8 bases, leaving 9 bases not matched to a gene. This CDR3 is built from 14 residues. The CDR3 region has the DNA TGCAGTGCTGCGGACAGGAGGAGAGATTCACCCCTCCACTTT. Translation gives CSAADRRRDSPLHF.

This clone was recorded at least ten times. This chain links TRBV20-1 with TRBJ1-3; 9 nucleotides line up with TRBD1. The length of the CDR3 is 16 residues. The J segment lost 1 base and the V segment lost 4 bases, leaving 8 bases of the junction unmatched. In germline, CDR1 is DFQATT, CDR2 SNEGSKA (reference sequence). CDR3 loop: CSAIIMDRGSGNTIYF. The CDR3 DNA follows: TGCAGTGCTATCATAATGGACAGGGGATCTGGAAACACCATATATTTT.

The sample holds many counts of this clone. The chain combines TRBV10-3 with TRBJ2-1, with D perhaps matching TRBD1 or TRBD2 (6 bases each). CDR1 is ENHRY and CDR2 is SYGVKD in the germline V gene. This CDR3 spans 19 amino acids. V shed 0 bases and J shed 4 bases, with 22 bases lying between them. In DNA form, the CDR3 reads TGTGCCATCAGTGAGTCGAGGGCAGGGTCGAGGGGGGAATACAATGAGCAGTTCTTC. It specifies CAISESRAGSRGEYNEQFF.

The J gene is TRBJ1-6, the V gene TRBV10-3; D gene uncertain. With 4 bases removed from V and 6 bases from J, the gap between germline ends came to 7 bases. The CDR3 is 13 amino acids. Germline loops: CDR1 ENHRY, CDR2 SYGVKD. The CDR3 nucleotides read TGTGCCATCAGTGGGACGGTTAATTCACCCCTCCACTTT. It codes for CAISGTVNSPLHF.